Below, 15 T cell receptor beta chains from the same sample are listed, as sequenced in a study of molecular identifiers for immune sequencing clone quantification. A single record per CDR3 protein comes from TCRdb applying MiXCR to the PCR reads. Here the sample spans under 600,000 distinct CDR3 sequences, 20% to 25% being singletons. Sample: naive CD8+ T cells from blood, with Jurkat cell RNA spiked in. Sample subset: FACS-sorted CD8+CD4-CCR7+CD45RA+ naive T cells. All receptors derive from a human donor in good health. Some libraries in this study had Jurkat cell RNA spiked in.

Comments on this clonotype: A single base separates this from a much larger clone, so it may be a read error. The CDR3 bases are TGCAGCGTTGGAGAGGGACTAGCGGGAGGGCCTGGGGGCTACGAGCAGTACTTC. Translation: CSVGEGLAGGPGGYEQYF. The chain carries TRBV29-1 and TRBJ2-7; 16 bases are shared with TRBD2. The CDR3 sequence is 18 residues long. The germline gives CDR1 SQVTM, CDR2 ANQGSEA. J was trimmed by 3 bases and V by 4 bases; bases with no gene match: 12.

This chain's CDR3 is CASSPPAGTDTQYF. DNA for the CDR3: TGTGCCAGCAGCCCCCCCGCGGGCACAGATACGCAGTATTTT. This chain links TRBV7-8 with TRBJ2-3; no firm D call. The ends were cut back, 5 bases at V and 1 base at J, with 10 bases in the middle. This CDR3 has 14 residues. Germline lookup yields CDR1 SGHVS and CDR2 FQNEAQ.

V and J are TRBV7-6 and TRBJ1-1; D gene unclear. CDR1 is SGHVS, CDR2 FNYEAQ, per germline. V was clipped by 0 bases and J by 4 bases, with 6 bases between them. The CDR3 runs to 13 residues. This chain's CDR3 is CASSLAEGTEAFF. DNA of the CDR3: TGTGCCAGCAGCTTAGCCGAGGGCACTGAAGCTTTCTTT.

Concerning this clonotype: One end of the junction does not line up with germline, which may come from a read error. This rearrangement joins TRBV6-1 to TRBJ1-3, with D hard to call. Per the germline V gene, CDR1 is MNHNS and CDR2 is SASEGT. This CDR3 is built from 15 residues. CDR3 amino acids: CASNEGRTSGNTIYF. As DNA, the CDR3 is TGTGCCAGCAATGAAGGGAGGACCTCTGGAAACACCATATATTTT.

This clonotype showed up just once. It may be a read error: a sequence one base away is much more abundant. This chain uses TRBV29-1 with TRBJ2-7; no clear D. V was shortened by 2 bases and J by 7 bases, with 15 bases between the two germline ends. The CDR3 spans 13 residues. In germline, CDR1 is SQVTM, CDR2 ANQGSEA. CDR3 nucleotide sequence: TGCAGCGTTGAAAGTGTGTCTGGGATTGAGCAGTACTTC. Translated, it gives CSVESVSGIEQYF.

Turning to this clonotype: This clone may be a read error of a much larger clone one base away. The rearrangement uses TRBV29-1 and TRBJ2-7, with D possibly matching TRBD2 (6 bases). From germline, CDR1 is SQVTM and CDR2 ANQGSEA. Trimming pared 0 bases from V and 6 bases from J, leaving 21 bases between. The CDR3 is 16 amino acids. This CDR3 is CSVEERGRRFSGEQYF. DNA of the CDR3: TGCAGCGTTGAAGAGAGGGGTAGGAGGTTTAGCGGCGAGCAGTACTTC.

CDR3 nucleotides: TGTGCCAGCAGTTTCGGCAGGGGGCTTGATCAGCCCCAGCATTTT. Amino acid sequence: CASSFGRGLDQPQHF. This sequence joins TRBV12-3 or TRBV12-4 and TRBJ1-5; 8 bases are a match to TRBD1. After removal of 3 bases from V and 5 bases from J, the junction contained 6 bases not matched to a gene. The CDR3 has 15 residues.

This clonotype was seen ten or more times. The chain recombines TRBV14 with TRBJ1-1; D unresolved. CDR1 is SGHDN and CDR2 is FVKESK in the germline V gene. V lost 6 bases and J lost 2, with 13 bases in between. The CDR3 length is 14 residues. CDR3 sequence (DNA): TGTGCCAGCAGGCCCCTGTTTCCTAACACTGAAGCTTTCTTT. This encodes CASRPLFPNTEAFF.

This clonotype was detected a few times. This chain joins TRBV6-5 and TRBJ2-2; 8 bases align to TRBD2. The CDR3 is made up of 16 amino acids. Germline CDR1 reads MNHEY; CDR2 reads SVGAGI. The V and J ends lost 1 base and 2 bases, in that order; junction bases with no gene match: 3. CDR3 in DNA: TGTGCCAGCAGTTACTTAGCGGGGCCCAACACCGGGGAGCTGTTTTTT. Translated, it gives CASSYLAGPNTGELFF.

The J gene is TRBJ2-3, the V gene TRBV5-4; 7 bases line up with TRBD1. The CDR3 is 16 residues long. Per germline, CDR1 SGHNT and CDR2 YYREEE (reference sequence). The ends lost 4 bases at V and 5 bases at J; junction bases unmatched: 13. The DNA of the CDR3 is TGTGCCAGCAGCACGAGACAGGGAAAGTTGCGAGATACGCAGTATTTT. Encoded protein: CASSTRQGKLRDTQYF.

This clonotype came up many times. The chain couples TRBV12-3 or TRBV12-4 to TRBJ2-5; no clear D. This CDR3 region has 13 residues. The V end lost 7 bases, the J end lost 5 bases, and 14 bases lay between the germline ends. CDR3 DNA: TGTGCCAGCACCCCTTCATTCGGGGAGACCCAGTACTTC. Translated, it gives CASTPSFGETQYF.

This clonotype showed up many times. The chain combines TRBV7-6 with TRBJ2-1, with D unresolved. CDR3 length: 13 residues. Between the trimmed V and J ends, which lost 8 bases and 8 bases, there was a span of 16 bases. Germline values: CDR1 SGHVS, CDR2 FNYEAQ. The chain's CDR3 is CASGPGQRYEQFF. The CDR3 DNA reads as TGTGCCAGCGGGCCCGGGCAGCGCTATGAGCAGTTCTTC. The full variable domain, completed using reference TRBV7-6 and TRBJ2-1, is GAGVSQSPRYKVTKRGQDVALRCDPISGHVSLYWYRQALGQGPEFLTYFNYEAQQDKSGLPNDRFSAERPEGSISTLTIQRTEQRDSAMYRCASGPGQRYEQFFGPGTRLTVL.

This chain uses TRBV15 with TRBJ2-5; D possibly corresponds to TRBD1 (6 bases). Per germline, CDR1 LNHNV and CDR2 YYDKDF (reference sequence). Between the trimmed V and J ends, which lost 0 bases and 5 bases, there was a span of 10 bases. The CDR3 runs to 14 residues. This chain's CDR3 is CATSRDRQEETQYF. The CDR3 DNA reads TGTGCCACCAGCAGAGATCGACAGGAGGAGACCCAGTACTTC.

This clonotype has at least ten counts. In DNA, the CDR3 is TGTGCCAGCAGCCTATCACACACAGATACGCAGTATTTT. Protein product: CASSLSHTDTQYF. V and J are TRBV6-6 and TRBJ2-3; D is undetermined. V was clipped by 6 bases and J by 2 bases, with 9 bases between them. CDR1 MNHNY and CDR2 SVGAGI come from the germline V gene (reference sequence). The CDR3 runs to 13 residues.

CDR3 bases: TGTGCCAGCAGCGTAGGCGGGGGGTTCAACTCTGGAAACACCATATATTTT. Protein: CASSVGGGFNSGNTIYF. The chain links TRBV9 to TRBJ1-3; D is possibly TRBD1 (5 bases). This CDR3 has 17 amino acids. Between the trimmed V and J ends, which lost 0 bases and 0 bases, there was a span of 13 bases. Germline assignment: CDR1 SGDLS and CDR2 YYNGEE.